The rows below give T cell receptor beta chains drawn from one sample of a study of PD-L1 blockade in urothelial cancer. The method was immunoSEQ multiplex PCR; TCRdb's version includes in-frame clones alone and lacks a portion of them. The data show over 70,000 clones, 83% seen once. The sequences come from PBMCs, collected around atezolizumab (anti-PD-L1) treatment. These receptor sequences come from a man between 65 and 80 years old with urothelial cancer. The CDR3 runs from the conserved cysteine through the conserved F or W. The D gene is left open where the match is weak. For some rows the clone size is stated as once, few or many, or as a class when expanded; others skip it.

clone_size j_call d_call v_call cdr3_aa cdr3_nt
- TRBJ2-3 TRBD2 TRBV5-1 CASSFPTSGGYGTDTQYF TGCGCCAGCAGCTTCCCGACTAGCGGGGGGTATGGCACAGATACGCAGTATTTT
- TRBJ2-1 TRBD1 TRBV2 CASSGRTGERKDGEQFF TGTGCCAGCAGTGGGAGGACAGGGGAGAGGAAGGATGGTGAGCAGTTCTTC
- TRBJ2-3 TRBD2 TRBV7-2 CASSSGLVLTDTQYF TGTGCCAGCAGCTCGGGACTAGTCCTCACAGATACGCAGTATTTT
- TRBJ2-3 - TRBV30 CAWSALDTQYF TGTGCCTGGAGTGCGTTGGATACGCAGTATTTT
- TRBJ1-1 TRBD1 TRBV5-5 CASSTTGALNTEAFF TGTGCCAGCAGCACCACAGGGGCCCTGAACACTGAAGCTTTCTTT
- TRBJ2-7 - TRBV15 CATSRGGGTAGYEQYF TGTGCCACCAGCAGAGGAGGAGGGACGGCGGGCTACGAGCAGTACTTC
few TRBJ1-5 TRBD1 TRBV19 CASSTGQGALRGNQPQHF TGTGCCAGTAGTACGGGACAGGGGGCACTCAGGGGCAATCAGCCCCAGCATTTT
once TRBJ2-7 TRBD2 TRBV5-6 CQREWFYEQYF TGTCAGCGGGAGTGGTTCTACGAGCAGTACTTC
- TRBJ2-2 - TRBV18 CASSLSNTGELFF TGTGCCAGCTCACTTTCAAACACCGGGGAGCTGTTTTTT
- TRBJ2-3 TRBD2 TRBV4-2 CASSLLRLAGGSTDTQYF TGTGCCAGCAGCCTACTCAGACTAGCGGGAGGGAGCACAGATACGCAGTATTTT
- TRBJ2-5 - TRBV11-3 CASSLSADETQYF TGTGCCAGCAGCTTAAGCGCCGACGAGACCCAGTACTTC
- TRBJ2-2 - TRBV25-1 CASSDSRLANTGELFF TGTGCCAGCAGTGACTCTAGACTCGCGAACACCGGGGAGCTGTTTTTT
- TRBJ1-3 - TRBV9 CASSAQATSGNTIYF TGTGCCAGCAGCGCCCAGGCTACCTCTGGAAACACCATATATTTT
- TRBJ1-2 TRBD1 TRBV5-1 CASSYGQGEGYTF TGCGCCAGCAGCTACGGACAGGGGGAAGGCTACACCTTC
- TRBJ1-3 TRBD1 TRBV5-1 CASSLQGDGNTIYF TGCGCCAGCAGCTTGCAGGGGGACGGAAACACCATATATTTT
- TRBJ2-1 TRBD2 TRBV5-5 CASSFGGAYNEQFF TGTGCCAGCAGTTTCGGGGGGGCCTACAATGAGCAGTTCTTC
- TRBJ1-4 TRBD1 TRBV5-6 CASSSSGGGGTNEKLFF TGTGCCAGCAGCTCGTCAGGGGGTGGTGGTACTAATGAAAAACTGTTTTTT
few TRBJ1-1 TRBD1 TRBV9 CASSGGDRGYTEAFF TGTGCCAGCAGCGGAGGGGACAGGGGGTACACTGAAGCTTTCTTT
- TRBJ1-6 - TRBV6-5 CASSYSARDGSPLHF TGTGCCAGCAGTTACTCAGCCAGGGATGGGTCACCCCTCCACTTT
- TRBJ2-4 - TRBV4-3 CASSQDVGGGNIQYF TGCGCCAGCAGCCAAGATGTGGGAGGGGGGAACATTCAGTACTTC
- TRBJ2-3 TRBD2 TRBV9 CASSVEGGTSGTDTQYF TGTGCCAGCAGCGTAGAGGGGGGGACTAGCGGCACAGATACGCAGTATTTT
many TRBJ1-2 TRBD1 TRBV27 CASSAGQGKGYTF TGTGCCAGCAGTGCCGGACAGGGGAAGGGCTACACCTTC
- TRBJ1-4 TRBD1 TRBV2 CASSEGTGGEKLFF TGTGCCAGCAGTGAAGGGACAGGGGGAGAAAAACTGTTTTTT
- TRBJ1-2 - TRBV14 CASSQDSPQISYGYTF TGTGCCAGCAGCCAAGATTCCCCACAAATATCCTATGGCTACACCTTC
- TRBJ2-5 TRBD2 TRBV11-3 CASSQGPGGETQYF TGTGCCAGCAGCCAGGGACCGGGGGGGGAGACCCAGTACTTC
- TRBJ1-4 - TRBV7-9 CASSSRGTNEKLFF TGTGCCAGCAGCTCTCGGGGGACTAATGAAAAACTGTTTTTT
- TRBJ2-7 - TRBV7-3 CASSLTRDYEQYF TGTGCCAGCAGCTTAACCAGGGACTACGAGCAGTACTTC
- TRBJ1-2 - TRBV5-1 CASSLSGNYGYTF TGCGCCAGCAGCTTGTCGGGTAACTATGGCTACACCTTC
- TRBJ2-3 - TRBV5-1 CASSQNVLTSTDTQYF TGCGCCAGCAGCCAAAACGTTTTGACTAGCACAGATACGCAGTATTTT
- TRBJ2-3 TRBD1 TRBV9 CASSLRDRGLADTQYF TGTGCCAGCAGCCTCCGGGACAGGGGGCTCGCAGATACGCAGTATTTT
- TRBJ2-3 TRBD2 TRBV5-4 CASSVSGLAGGDTQYF TGTGCCAGCAGCGTCTCGGGACTAGCGGGGGGGGATACGCAGTATTTT
- TRBJ2-5 - TRBV5-1 CASSLGSSSGETQYF TGCGCCAGCAGCTTGGGTTCGAGTAGTGGAGAGACCCAGTACTTC
- TRBJ1-5 - TRBV6-4 CASSEEATSNQPQHF TGTGCCAGCAGTGAAGAGGCCACTAGCAATCAGCCCCAGCATTTT
- TRBJ1-1 TRBD1 TRBV2 CASSTGTGEAEAFF TGTGCCAGCAGTACCGGGACAGGGGAGGCTGAAGCTTTCTTT
- TRBJ2-3 TRBD2 TRBV4-2 CASSQPTSSGGDTQYF TGTGCCAGCAGCCAGCCGACTAGCTCGGGGGGAGATACGCAGTATTTT
few TRBJ1-3 - TRBV5-1 CASSPSNSGNTIYF TGCGCCAGCAGCCCAAGCAACTCTGGAAACACCATATATTTT
- TRBJ1-2 TRBD1 TRBV6-5 CASSYQPGQANYGYTF TGTGCCAGCAGTTACCAACCGGGACAGGCTAACTATGGCTACACCTTC
once TRBJ2-7 - TRBV5-4 CASSLGGLSEQYF TGTGCCAGCAGCTTGGGGGGACTCAGCGAGCAGTACTTC
- TRBJ1-1 - TRBV29-1 CSIRDTNTEAFF TGCAGCATCCGGGACACGAACACTGAAGCTTTCTTT
- TRBJ2-1 TRBD2 TRBV4-3 CASSQETGSGSRNEQFF TGCGCCAGCAGCCAAGAAACCGGTAGCGGGAGCCGGAATGAGCAGTTCTTC
- TRBJ1-2 - TRBV5-3 CARNSNGYTF TGTGCCAGAAATAGTAATGGCTACACCTTC
- TRBJ1-1 - TRBV6-5 CASKVAGALNTEAFF TGTGCCAGCAAAGTCGCAGGGGCCCTGAACACTGAAGCTTTCTTT
- TRBJ2-3 - TRBV6-1 CASSSGTSSTDTQYF TGTGCCAGCAGTTCCGGGACTTCTAGCACAGATACGCAGTATTTT
few TRBJ1-1 TRBD1 TRBV28 CASYLVGQGNTEAFF TGTGCCAGCTACCTGGTGGGACAGGGGAACACTGAAGCTTTCTTT
- TRBJ1-1 TRBD1 TRBV2 CASRHPGQGDTEAFF TGTGCCAGCAGACACCCGGGACAGGGGGACACTGAAGCTTTCTTT
few TRBJ1-6 - TRBV19 CASSLAGEGGTPLHF TGTGCCAGTAGTCTAGCCGGGGAAGGAGGGACACCCCTCCACTTT
- TRBJ2-2 - TRBV20-1 CSARRTGELFF TGCAGTGCTAGGAGGACCGGGGAGCTGTTTTTT
- TRBJ2-1 - TRBV29-1 CSGLRSSYNEQFF TGCAGCGGGCTCCGCAGCTCCTACAATGAGCAGTTCTTC